This T cell receptor (beta chain) comes out of a study of T-cell reconstitution after alpha-beta-depleted transplantation in children. Study-level points and caveats: High day-60 TCRbeta diversity in some patients came from surviving recipient T cells and thymic progenitors. At the one-year point after transplant, T-cell counts and TCRbeta diversity were found to come mostly from T cells that had been newly produced. It was reported that alpha-beta T cells came from several hundred expanded graft clones (about two months after transplant).

The CDR3 contains 17 residues. The ends lost 4 bases at V and 2 bases at J; junction bases unmatched: 10. Germline CDR1 reads SQVTM; CDR2 reads ANQGSEA. Unique molecular identifiers were incorporated into the prepared TCRbeta library. TCRdb reanalysed the PCR reads using MiXCR and keeps one entry per CDR3 protein. The table includes fewer than 350,000 distinct CDR3 sequences, around 10% detected once. This clonotype was seen at least ten times. Its cognate antigen is unknown. The sample here was PBMCs, taken before TCRalphabeta/CD19-depleted stem cell transplant. This chain joins TRBV29-1 and TRBJ2-1, with 11 bases matching TRBD2. This receptor was identified in a boy younger than two with acute myeloid leukemia, due to receive a stem cell transplant. The CDR3 sequence is CSVAPWTSGPPYNEQFF. DNA of the CDR3: TGCAGCGTTGCCCCGTGGACTAGCGGGCCACCCTACAATGAGCAGTTCTTC.